The sequence of this TCR beta chain was determined in a study of human T cells and chemical hapten exposure. Study overall: Once 0.01% DPC had been applied to the upper back by patch test, readings were taken at 6 days. Study results and caveats: Since the donors had alopecia, their immune response may not be the same as that of healthy people.

As for time point: patch test 1, 2 weeks after DPC sensitization. Sample treatment: therapeutic diphenylcyclopropenone sensitization with weekly scalp DPC. The template was total RNA from unfractionated whole blood. Single cDNA molecules in the library carried unique molecular identifiers attached during preparation. TCRdb analysed the RACE reads with MiXCR anew, one entry per CDR3 protein. This sample yields some 170,000 distinct CDR3 sequences, of which 20% to 25% are seen a single time; about 6.7% belongs to the top ten. As regards this clonotype: What it binds is not known.

The sequence came from a woman aged 50 to 60 with alopecia areata. Some clones in this sample may be carry-over from other donors' samples. Sequencing used whole blood, obtained in connection with sensitization to the hapten diphenylcyclopropenone (DPC).

This chain's CDR3 is CASSFPNTGELFF. The CDR3 DNA follows: TGTGCCAGCAGTTTTCCAAACACCGGGGAGCTGTTTTTT. The V call is TRBV6-5, the J call TRBJ2-2, with unresolved D. CDR1 and CDR2 (germline): MNHEY, SVGAGI. This CDR3 spans 13 amino acids. V was shortened by 4 bases and J by 2 bases, with 5 bases between the two germline ends.